This T cell receptor (beta chain) was profiled in a study of shared clonotypes between healthy human individuals. Regarding the study as a whole: Among non-shared clonotypes, generation probabilities were lower than among those shared by all four donors.

In regard to this clone: Its antigen is still unknown.

Germline V CDR1 and CDR2: MNHEY, SMNVEV (reference sequence). V lost 5 bases and J lost 8, with 16 bases in between. The CDR3 covers 14 residues. The repertoire was sequenced with immunoSEQ multiplex PCR; TCRdb's copy has only in-frame clones and lacks some. The sample carries approximately 640,000 clones, 72% recorded once. The V and J genes are TRBV27 and TRBJ1-5; no clear D gene. This clonotype originated in a woman in her twenties or thirties in good health. The sequenced sample consisted of memory CD4+ T cells sorted from blood. Indicated subset: CD45RA-negative fraction. The CDR3 sequence: CASSPSQRSKPQHF. The CDR3 DNA sequence: TGTGCCAGCAGTCCCAGCCAGCGATCGAAGCCCCAGCATTTT.